This TCR beta chain was profiled in a study of cytomegalovirus exposure and HLA in healthy donors. This clone was observed a handful of times. This may arise from a read error, as a much more abundant clone is one base away. This CDR3 comprises 12 residues. Germline V lookup: CDR1 SGHTA, CDR2 FQGTGA. V was clipped by 5 bases and J by 11 bases, with 15 bases between them. PCR employed 60 Vbeta and 13 Jbeta primers. Sequencing used immunoSEQ multiplex PCR; TCRdb keeps in-frame clones, though not all of them. This sample has 150,000 to 170,000 clones; 80% occur once, and the top ten carry around 6%. This TCR derives from a middle-aged woman in good health and CMV-seropositive. Sample: PBMCs. The chain combines TRBV7-3 with TRBJ1-1; D remains ambiguous. CDR3 in DNA: TGTGCCAGCAGCGCTGGACTTCAGGTGGCTTTCTTT. Its translation is CASSAGLQVAFF.